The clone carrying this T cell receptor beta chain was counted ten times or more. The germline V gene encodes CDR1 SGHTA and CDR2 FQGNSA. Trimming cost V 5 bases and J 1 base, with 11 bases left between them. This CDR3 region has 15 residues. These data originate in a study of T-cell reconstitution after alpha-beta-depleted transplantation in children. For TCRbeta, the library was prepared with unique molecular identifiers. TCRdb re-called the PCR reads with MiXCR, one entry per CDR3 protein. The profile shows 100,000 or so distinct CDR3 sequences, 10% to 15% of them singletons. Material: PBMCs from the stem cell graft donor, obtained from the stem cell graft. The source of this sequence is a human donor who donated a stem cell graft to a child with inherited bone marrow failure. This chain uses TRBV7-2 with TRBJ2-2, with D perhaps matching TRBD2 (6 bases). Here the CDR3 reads CASSPDYRNTGELFF. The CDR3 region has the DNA TGTGCCAGCAGCCCGGACTATCGGAACACCGGGGAGCTGTTTTTT.